The sequence of this T cell receptor (beta chain) was determined in a study of T cell clonotyping in hematopoietic cell transplantation. Points from the study as a whole: No sorting was done, leaving CD4 and CD8 contributions mixed.

Clones were sequenced by immunoSEQ multiplex PCR, and TCRdb holds only the in-frame ones, with some missing. The table lists around 11,000 clones, roughly nine tenths of them singletons, with around 40% in the top ten. To note about this clone: Its antigen is still unknown.

Germline V gene data show CDR1 as MNHNS and CDR2 as SASEGT. V trimming: 4 bases; J trimming: 2 bases; junction bases outside the gene matches: 5. The CDR3 is made up of 17 amino acids. The TCR comes from a male patient between 55 and 70 years old who had an allogeneic stem cell transplant from an unrelated donor, so the T cells may come from the graft donor. Some clones in this sample may be carry-over from other donors' samples. The sequenced sample was PBMCs, obtained 180 days after allogeneic stem cell transplant. This chain links TRBV6-1 with TRBJ1-6, with 10 bases lining up with TRBD1. This CDR3 reads CASSGGGQGAYNSPLHF. The CDR3 nucleotides are TGTGCCAGCAGTGGAGGAGGACAGGGGGCCTATAATTCACCCCTCCACTTT.